The 24 T cell receptor beta chains below come from one sample, sequenced in a study of T cell responses to AZD1222 COVID-19 vaccine. Method: immunoSEQ multiplex PCR; TCRdb's copy keeps in-frame clones and lacks some. This table holds 150,000 to 200,000 clones, roughly 92% found once. Material: peripheral blood, obtained 28 days after the second AZD1222 dose. Receptors originate from an adult who received the AZD1222 COVID-19 vaccine.

The chain recombines TRBV4-3 with TRBJ2-4, with D maybe TRBD1 (6 bases). Germline V gene lookup returns CDR1 LGHNA and CDR2 YSLEER. V gave up 1 base and J gave up 6 bases, with 10 bases separating them. The CDR3 loop spans 14 amino acids. Written as DNA, the CDR3 is TGCGCCAGCAGCCAAGGTGGGGGCGGAAACATTCAGTACTTC. Translated: CASSQGGGGNIQYF.

With respect to this clone: Germline is not matched at one junction end, which may reflect a read error. The chain recombines TRBV6-2 or TRBV6-3 with TRBJ2-7; tentatively, D is TRBD2 (6 bases). The CDR3 is made up of 15 amino acids. Germline V lookup: CDR1 MNHEY, CDR2 SVGEGT. CDR3 loop: CASNYRGMNDYEQYF. The CDR3 nucleotides read TGTGCCAGCAATTACCGGGGGATGAACGACTACGAGCAGTACTTC.

The chain carries TRBV2 and TRBJ1-5; no reliable D call. Per the germline V gene, CDR1 is SNHLY and CDR2 is FYNNEI. The CDR3 length is 10 residues. Deletions cut 4 bases from V and 8 bases from J, with 3 bases between. The CDR3 loop reads CASSVEPQHF. The CDR3 DNA reads as TGTGCCAGCAGTGTGGAGCCCCAGCATTTT.

The V and J genes are TRBV2 and TRBJ1-5, with TRBD1 as a possible D gene (5 bases). Trimming left V 4 bases short and J 0 bases short, with 16 bases between. Germline lookup yields CDR1 SNHLY and CDR2 FYNNEI. The CDR3 is 17 amino acids. The CDR3 reads CASSGRGADFSNQPQHF. For the CDR3, the DNA is TGTGCCAGCAGTGGGCGCGGGGCGGATTTTAGCAATCAGCCCCAGCATTTT. Supplemented by reference TRBV2 and TRBJ1-5, the full variable domain reads EPEVTQTPSHQVTQMGQEVILRCVPISNHLYFYWYRQILGQKVEFLVSFYNNEISEKSEIFDDQFSVERPDGSNFTLKIRSTKLEDSAMYFCASSGRGADFSNQPQHFGDGTRLSIL.

The chain combines TRBV5-4 with TRBJ2-3; D tentatively fits TRBD1 or TRBD2 (5 bases each). Germline CDR1 SGHNT, CDR2 YYREEE (reference sequence). The CDR3 covers 19 residues. The ends were cut back, 3 bases at V and 6 bases at J, with 29 bases in the middle. The CDR3 is CASSWIPGSVGAWGDTQYF. CDR3 nucleotides: TGTGCCAGCAGCTGGATCCCCGGCTCGGTCGGGGCCTGGGGTGATACGCAGTATTTT.

The rearrangement joins TRBV18 to TRBJ2-1; the match to TRBD1 covers 7 bases. Germline CDR1 reads KGHSH; CDR2 reads LQKENI. The CDR3 totals 16 residues. The V and J ends lost 2 bases and 3 bases, in that order; junction bases with no gene match: 7. CDR3 coding DNA: TGTGCCAGCTCACCAGCCGACAGGGCTATCTACAATGAGCAGTTCTTC. Amino acid sequence: CASSPADRAIYNEQFF. Variable domain in full (rest from reference TRBV18 and TRBJ2-1): NAGVMQNPRHLVRRRGQEARLRCSPMKGHSHVYWYRQLPEEGLKFMVYLQKENIIDESGMPKERFSAEFPKEGPSILRIQQVVRGDSAAYFCASSPADRAIYNEQFFGPGTRLTVL.

This clone was seen only once. The chain uses TRBV19 and TRBJ1-5; D not resolved. Germline V CDR1 and CDR2: LNHDA, SQIVND (reference sequence). The CDR3 length is 12 residues. The V gene lost 6 bases and the J gene lost 6 bases, with 9 bases spanning the gap. CDR3 coding DNA: TGTGCCAGTAGGCGGGGAGGTCAGCCCCAGCATTTT. Amino acid sequence: CASRRGGQPQHF.

V is TRBV24-1 and J is TRBJ2-1, with a possible D match to TRBD1 (5 bases). This CDR3 region has 13 residues. V was cut by 8 bases and J by 6 bases, with 13 bases left in between. In germline, CDR1 is KGHDR, CDR2 SFDVKD. CDR3 nucleotides: TGTGCCACCAAAACTACAGGTTCCAATGAGCAGTTCTTC. Translation: CATKTTGSNEQFF.

The rearrangement joins TRBV5-1 to TRBJ2-7; D may be TRBD1 or TRBD2 (5 bases each). V lost 4 bases and J lost 3, with 14 bases in between. The germline V gene has CDR1 SGHRS and CDR2 YFSETQ. The CDR3 runs to 14 residues. CDR3 sequence: CASSPGTPDYEQYF. Here the CDR3 DNA reads TGCGCCAGCAGCCCCGGGACGCCGGACTACGAGCAGTACTTC.

This chain links TRBV12-3 or TRBV12-4 with TRBJ1-2; maybe TRBD1 (5 bases). V was shortened by 6 bases and J by 4 bases, with 12 bases between the two germline ends. The CDR3 loop spans 13 amino acids. The CDR3 reads CASRHTGLYGYTF. The CDR3 nucleotides are TGTGCCAGCAGACACACAGGACTCTATGGCTACACCTTC.

The chain joins TRBV18 to TRBJ2-7; D not resolved. Deletions cut 0 bases from V and 6 bases from J, with 12 bases between. The CDR3 is 14 amino acids. In germline, CDR1 is KGHSH, CDR2 LQKENI. The CDR3 DNA follows: TGTGCCAGCTCACCACCCGCCAACCCCGGCGAGCAGTACTTC. Translating gives CASSPPANPGEQYF.

The chain employs TRBV7-9 and TRBJ2-2; D gene unclear. Trimming removed 5 bases from V and 1 base from J, with 5 bases in between. Germline CDR1 is SEHNR and CDR2 is FQNEAQ (reference sequence). This CDR3 is built from 13 residues. CDR3 sequence (DNA): TGTGCCAGCAGCATAATGAACACCGGGGAGCTGTTTTTT. This gives the protein CASSIMNTGELFF.

The V and J genes are TRBV28 and TRBJ2-1; D is uncertain. The V gene lost 1 base and the J gene lost 0 bases, with 10 bases spanning the gap. CDR1 MDHEN and CDR2 SYDVKM come from the germline V gene. The CDR3 loop spans 16 amino acids. As DNA, the CDR3 is TGTGCCAGCAGTTTATATGGCGGCAACTCCTACAATGAGCAGTTCTTC. Its protein product is CASSLYGGNSYNEQFF.

This chain joins TRBV11-2 and TRBJ1-1; no clear D. This CDR3 comprises 11 residues. Looked up from germline, CDR1 is SGHAT and CDR2 is FQNNGV. The V end was cut by 1 base, the J end by 8 bases, with 5 bases between. The CDR3 nucleotides read TGTGCCAGCAGCTTAGCGTGGGAAGCTTTCTTT. It translates to CASSLAWEAFF.

Here the CDR3 reads CASSTPHSGRAGEQYF. The CDR3 DNA follows: TGTGCCAGCTCCACCCCGCATAGCGGGAGGGCCGGAGAGCAGTACTTC. The gene calls are TRBV19 and TRBJ2-7; 11 nucleotides line up with TRBD2. The V segment lost 9 bases and the J segment 7 bases; nucleotides outside the gene matches: 17. The CDR3 has 16 amino acids. CDR1 is LNHDA, CDR2 SQIVND, per germline (reference sequence). The variable domain in full, completed from reference TRBV19 and TRBJ2-7, reads DGGITQSPKYLFRKEGQNVTLSCEQNLNHDAMYWYRQDPGQGLRLIYYSQIVNDFQKGDIAEGYSVSREKKESFPLTVTSAQKNPTAFYLCASSTPHSGRAGEQYFGPGTRLTVT.

The J gene is TRBJ1-5, the V gene TRBV7-9; no firm D call. Trimming left V 3 bases short and J 4 bases short, with 4 bases between. The CDR3 is made up of 12 amino acids. Germline CDR1 and CDR2: SEHNR and FQNEAQ (reference sequence). DNA for the CDR3: TGTGCCAGCAGCTTTGGGAATCAGCCCCAGCATTTT. Translation: CASSFGNQPQHF.

The genes are TRBV7-2 and TRBJ1-2; D ambiguous. Trimming cost V 4 bases and J 2 bases, with 5 bases left between them. In germline, CDR1 is SGHTA, CDR2 FQGNSA. CDR3 length equals 12 residues. The chain's CDR3 is CASSSLNYGYTF. CDR3 DNA: TGTGCCAGCAGCTCCTTGAACTATGGCTACACCTTC.

This rearrangement joins TRBV11-1 to TRBJ1-2; D remains ambiguous. The V end lost 5 bases, the J end lost 4 bases, and 20 bases lay between the germline ends. This CDR3 has 16 residues. Germline-derived CDR1 and CDR2 are SGHAT and FQDESV (reference sequence). This CDR3 reads CASSAEGVSRGYGYTF. The CDR3 DNA reads TGTGCCAGCAGCGCCGAAGGAGTAAGTCGTGGCTATGGCTACACCTTC.

J is TRBJ1-6 and V is TRBV11-2; D is uncertain. Trimming shortened V by 5 bases and J by 9 bases, and 14 bases separated the two germline ends. The CDR3 consists of 14 residues. Per germline, CDR1 SGHAT and CDR2 FQNNGV. For the CDR3, the DNA is TGTGCCAGCAGCCCGAAAATATATGCTTCACCCCTCCACTTT. This sequence encodes CASSPKIYASPLHF.

The count of this clone is one. This chain links TRBV13 with TRBJ1-1; D is ambiguous. In germline, CDR1 is PRHDT, CDR2 FYEKMQ (reference sequence). The V gene lost 3 bases and the J gene lost 4 bases, with 9 bases spanning the gap. There are 13 residues in the CDR3. CDR3 sequence reads: CASSFYSGTEAFF. The CDR3 coding sequence is TGTGCCAGCAGCTTCTACTCGGGCACTGAAGCTTTCTTT.

The V call is TRBV19, the J call TRBJ1-3; tentative D call: TRBD1 (5 bases). Germline loops: CDR1 LNHDA, CDR2 SQIVND (reference sequence). The CDR3 has 14 residues. The V and J ends lost 3 bases and 0 bases respectively, with 6 bases between them. This CDR3 reads CASSIGGSGNTIYF. Written as DNA, the CDR3 is TGTGCCAGTAGTATCGGGGGCTCTGGAAACACCATATATTTT. Full variable domain (outside the CDR3, taken from reference TRBV19 and TRBJ1-3): DGGITQSPKYLFRKEGQNVTLSCEQNLNHDAMYWYRQDPGQGLRLIYYSQIVNDFQKGDIAEGYSVSREKKESFPLTVTSAQKNPTAFYLCASSIGGSGNTIYFGEGSWLTVV.

V gene TRBV28 combines with J gene TRBJ1-6, with a tentative D call TRBD1 (6 bases). From germline, CDR1 is MDHEN and CDR2 SYDVKM. Deletions cut 4 bases from V and 7 bases from J, with 17 bases between. The CDR3 contains 16 residues. Written as DNA, the CDR3 is TGTGCCAGCAGTTCCCGCCGTTTGGGGGCCAATTCACCCCTCCACTTT. Residues: CASSSRRLGANSPLHF.

The rearrangement uses TRBV5-1 and TRBJ2-7; 7 bases fit TRBD2. In germline, CDR1 is SGHRS, CDR2 YFSETQ. With V trimmed by 3 bases and J by 0 bases, 6 bases remained unmatched. The CDR3 extends over 15 amino acids. CDR3 loop: CASSSLSGPSYEQYF. The CDR3 nucleotides read TGCGCCAGCAGCTCTCTTAGCGGGCCCTCCTACGAGCAGTACTTC. Drawing the rest from reference TRBV5-1 and TRBJ2-7, the complete variable domain is KAGVTQTPRYLIKTRGQQVTLSCSPISGHRSVSWYQQTPGQGLQFLFEYFSETQRNKGNFPGRFSGRQFSNSRSEMNVSTLELGDSALYLCASSSLSGPSYEQYFGPGTRLTVT.

The chain has TRBV4-3 and TRBJ1-1; D ambiguous. The V end lost 1 base, the J end lost 4 bases, and 7 bases lay between the germline ends. Germline CDR1 LGHNA, CDR2 YSLEER. There are 13 residues in the CDR3. In DNA, the CDR3 is TGCGCCAGCAGCCAAGGGGAGGGCACTGAAGCTTTCTTT. Translated, it gives CASSQGEGTEAFF.